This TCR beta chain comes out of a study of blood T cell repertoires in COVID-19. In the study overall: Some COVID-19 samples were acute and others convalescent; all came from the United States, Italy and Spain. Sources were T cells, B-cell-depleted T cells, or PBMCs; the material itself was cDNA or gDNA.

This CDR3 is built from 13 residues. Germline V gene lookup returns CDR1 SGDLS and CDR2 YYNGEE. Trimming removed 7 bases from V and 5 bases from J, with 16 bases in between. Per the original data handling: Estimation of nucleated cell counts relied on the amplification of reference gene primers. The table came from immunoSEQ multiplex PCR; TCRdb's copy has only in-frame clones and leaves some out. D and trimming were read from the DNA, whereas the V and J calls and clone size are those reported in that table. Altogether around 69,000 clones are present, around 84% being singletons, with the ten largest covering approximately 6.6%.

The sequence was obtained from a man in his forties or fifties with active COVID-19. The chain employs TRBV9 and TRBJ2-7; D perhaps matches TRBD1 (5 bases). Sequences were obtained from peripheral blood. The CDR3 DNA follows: TGTGCCAGCGGGTCCGGACAAGTGAACGAGCAGTACTTC. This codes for CASGSGQVNEQYF.